One sample yielded the 25 T cell receptor beta chains listed below, sequenced in a study of blood T cell repertoires in COVID-19 (dated by TCRdb to about 2020). The method was the immunoSEQ multiplex PCR assay. This immuneACCESS table, as held by TCRdb, lists in-frame sequences with V and J called but not all clones. Of the missing ones, under half trace to an unresolved V gene in checked studies; the others have no known cause. The sample contains hundreds of thousands of clones, around 82% of them found a single time. Clones ranked in the top ten supply 3.6% of the sample. Specimen: PBMCs or T cells enriched from blood (not recorded which). All receptors derive from a woman between 35 and 50 years old who had been exposed to COVID-19.

The CDR3 protein is CASTRTGGLEKLFF. As DNA, the CDR3 is TGTGCCAGCACCCGGACAGGGGGACTTGAAAAACTGTTTTTT. The chain is built from TRBV6-5 and TRBJ1-4; 10 nucleotides align to TRBD1. V was pared by 7 bases and J by 7 bases, with 6 bases of the junction left unmatched. Germline V CDR1 and CDR2: MNHEY, SVGAGI. This CDR3 has 14 residues.

This clone was found once. The chain couples TRBV29-1 to TRBJ2-5; possible D gene TRBD1, 6 bases. V lost 6 bases and J 2 bases, leaving 10 bases between the germline ends. Germline lookup yields CDR1 SQVTM and CDR2 ANQGSEA. The CDR3 extends over 12 amino acids. CDR3 residues: CSVGQIQETQYF. For the CDR3, the DNA is TGCAGCGTCGGACAGATACAAGAGACCCAGTACTTC.

This sequence joins TRBV28 and TRBJ1-4, with D possibly being TRBD1 (6 bases). The CDR3 has 15 residues. Germline V gene data show CDR1 as MDHEN and CDR2 as SYDVKM. Trimming cost V 2 bases and J 3 bases, with 10 bases left between them. The CDR3: CASSLAGVSNEKLFF. CDR3 in DNA: TGTGCCAGCAGTTTAGCAGGGGTGTCTAATGAAAAACTGTTTTTT.

The rearrangement joins TRBV9 to TRBJ1-1; no firm D call. The germline V gene has CDR1 SGDLS and CDR2 YYNGEE. The V end lost 0 bases, the J end lost 1 base, and 7 bases lay between the germline ends. The CDR3 contains 14 residues. CDR3 sequence: CASSVAGKNTEAFF. CDR3 nucleotides: TGTGCCAGCAGCGTAGCAGGAAAGAACACTGAAGCTTTCTTT.

The chain has TRBV7-8 and TRBJ2-2; 7 bases are shared with TRBD1. The CDR3 spans 12 residues. The germline V gene encodes CDR1 SGHVS and CDR2 FQNEAQ. The J segment lost 6 bases and the V segment lost 5 bases, leaving 0 bases of the junction unmatched. The CDR3 DNA reads as TGTGCCAGCAGCCAGGGGGCCGGGGAGCTGTTTTTT. Translating it yields CASSQGAGELFF.

This chain links TRBV28 with TRBJ1-5; D not certain. The germline CDR1 and CDR2 sequences are MDHEN and SYDVKM. Trimming shortened V by 1 base and J by 2 bases, and 3 bases separated the two germline ends. The CDR3 runs 13 residues. CDR3 sequence reads: CASSLSGNQPQHF. The CDR3, as DNA: TGTGCCAGCAGTTTATCAGGCAATCAGCCCCAGCATTTT.

The chain employs TRBV3-1 (or the pseudogene TRBV3-2) and TRBJ2-7, with TRBD2 matching over 11 bases. Trimming cost V 4 bases and J 5 bases; bases outside gene matches: 7. CDR3 size: 15 residues. Germline CDR1 is LGHDT and CDR2 is YNNKEL (reference sequence). CDR3 DNA: TGTGCCAGCAGCCTAGGTAGCGGGGGGGCCGACGAGCAGTACTTC. The encoded protein is CASSLGSGGADEQYF.

CDR3 in amino acids: CASSLTSGGPSTGELFF. Here the CDR3 DNA reads TGTGCCAGCAGTTTGACTAGCGGGGGACCGAGCACCGGGGAGCTGTTTTTT. The V and J genes are TRBV3-1 (or the pseudogene TRBV3-2) and TRBJ2-2; 12 bases line up with TRBD2. CDR3 length: 17 amino acids. CDR1 is LGHDT and CDR2 is YNNKEL in the germline V gene (reference sequence). The J segment lost 4 bases and the V segment lost 6 bases, leaving 9 bases of the junction unmatched.

As concerns this clone: A junction boundary mismatches the germline segment, possibly from a read error. CDR3 in amino acids: CASREDRGEGQPQHF. DNA for the CDR3: TGTGCCAGCAGAGAAGACAGGGGAGAGGGTCAGCCCCAGCATTTT. This chain uses TRBV2 with TRBJ1-5, with 8 nucleotides matching TRBD1. CDR3 length: 15 amino acids. CDR1 SNHLY and CDR2 FYNNEI come from the germline V gene.

The rearrangement uses TRBV6-5 and TRBJ1-1; possible D gene TRBD1, 5 bases. Trimming shortened V by 0 bases and J by 1 base, and 9 bases separated the two germline ends. Germline-derived CDR1 and CDR2 are MNHEY and SVGAGI. This CDR3 region has 15 residues. CDR3: CASSYSNRRNTEAFF. The DNA of the CDR3 is TGTGCCAGCAGTTACTCTAACAGGAGGAACACTGAAGCTTTCTTT.

V gene TRBV3-1 (or the pseudogene TRBV3-2) combines with J gene TRBJ1-6; 8 positions match TRBD1. V was clipped by 1 base and J by 0 bases; unmatched bases: 5. Germline CDR1 and CDR2: LGHDT and YNNKEL (reference sequence). This CDR3 has 18 residues. The chain's CDR3 is CASSQGTQGASYNSPLHF. The DNA for the CDR3 is TGTGCCAGCAGCCAAGGGACTCAGGGGGCCTCCTATAATTCACCCCTCCACTTT.

This sequence joins TRBV19 and TRBJ1-5; D is unresolved. Germline lookup yields CDR1 LNHDA and CDR2 SQIVND (reference sequence). The V end lost 0 bases, the J end lost 0 bases, and 12 bases lay between the germline ends. The CDR3 has 17 residues. CDR3 nucleotides: TGTGCCAGTAGTATAGACCCCTCCGTCTATAGCAATCAGCCCCAGCATTTT. The encoded protein is CASSIDPSVYSNQPQHF.

This clone has more than one count but fewer than ten. The chain uses TRBV12-3 or TRBV12-4 and TRBJ1-1; 8 nucleotides line up with TRBD1. The length of the CDR3 is 12 residues. V lost 4 bases to trimming and J lost 10 bases; unmatched junction nucleotides: 5. CDR3 nucleotides: TGTGCCAGCAGTTCTCAGGGGGCACGAGCTTTCTTT. Translation gives CASSSQGARAFF.

V and J are TRBV6-5 and TRBJ1-2; a weak D match, TRBD1 (5 bases). CDR1 and CDR2 from the germline V gene are MNHEY and SVGAGI. The CDR3 totals 14 residues. Trimming shortened V by 6 bases and J by 1 base, and 12 bases separated the two germline ends. The CDR3 DNA reads as TGTGCCAGCAGCGCGTACCAGGGTAACTATGGCTACACCTTC. Protein product: CASSAYQGNYGYTF.

In its sample, this clone was seen once. The V and J genes are TRBV7-2 and TRBJ2-7; TRBD1 aligns across 9 bases. CDR3 size: 17 residues. Germline V lookup: CDR1 SGHTA, CDR2 FQGNSA. V was clipped by 3 bases and J by 0 bases; unmatched bases: 9. CDR3 amino acids: CASSFHQTGGTSYEQYF. The DNA of the CDR3 is TGTGCCAGCAGCTTCCACCAGACAGGGGGGACCTCCTACGAGCAGTACTTC.

The CDR3 region is CASSGKDRSNEKLFF. The CDR3 region has the DNA TGTGCCAGCAGCGGGAAGGACAGATCGAATGAAAAACTGTTTTTT. The V gene is TRBV9, the J gene TRBJ1-4, with D perhaps TRBD1 (6 bases). V was shortened by 3 bases and J by 5 bases, with 14 bases between the two germline ends. This CDR3 region has 15 residues. Germline lookup yields CDR1 SGDLS and CDR2 YYNGEE.

The rearrangement uses TRBV11-3 and TRBJ1-1, with TRBD1 matching 11 bases. The J segment lost 0 bases and the V segment lost 5 bases, leaving 5 bases of the junction unmatched. The CDR3 loop spans 16 amino acids. Germline V gene lookup returns CDR1 SGHNT and CDR2 YENEEA. The CDR3 DNA follows: TGTGCCAGCAGCCCAGGGGACAGGGGGATGAACACTGAAGCTTTCTTT. Translation gives CASSPGDRGMNTEAFF.

CDR3 in DNA: TGTGCCAGCAGCCGCGAGACAGGGCGCAATCAGCCCCAGCATTTT. Protein product: CASSRETGRNQPQHF. The rearrangement joins TRBV28 to TRBJ1-5; 7 bases line up with TRBD1. Germline CDR1 MDHEN, CDR2 SYDVKM. Trimming at V came to 6 bases and at J to 2 bases, leaving 7 bases not matched to a gene. The CDR3 totals 15 residues.

This clone was recorded once. The gene calls are TRBV4-2 and TRBJ2-7; D call uncertain. Germline V gene data show CDR1 as LGHNA and CDR2 as YNFKEQ. Trimming took 4 bases from V and 3 from J, leaving 13 bases between them. The CDR3 spans 14 residues. This CDR3 is CASSPRGSLYEQYF. CDR3 DNA: TGTGCCAGCAGCCCCCGAGGAAGCCTCTACGAGCAGTACTTC.

The V and J genes are TRBV29-1 and TRBJ1-1, with D maybe TRBD1 (5 bases). Looked up from germline, CDR1 is SQVTM and CDR2 is ANQGSEA. The ends were cut back, 3 bases at V and 6 bases at J, with 17 bases in the middle. This CDR3 contains 14 residues. CDR3 amino acids: CSVDGSGRDAEAFF. The DNA for the CDR3 is TGCAGCGTTGATGGTAGCGGCAGGGACGCTGAAGCTTTCTTT.

The chain links TRBV27 to TRBJ2-7, with 7 bases lining up with TRBD2. The J segment lost 4 bases and the V segment lost 3 bases, leaving 6 bases of the junction unmatched. This CDR3 comprises 14 residues. Germline loops: CDR1 MNHEY, CDR2 SMNVEV (reference sequence). Written as DNA, the CDR3 is TGTGCCAGCAGTTTTTCGGGACTAAGATACGAGCAGTACTTC. Amino acids: CASSFSGLRYEQYF.

The rearrangement uses TRBV6-2 or TRBV6-3 and TRBJ2-7; TRBD1 is a possible D gene (5 bases). Germline assignment: CDR1 MNHEY and CDR2 SVGEGT. This CDR3 spans 12 amino acids. The V end lost 4 bases, the J end lost 6 bases, and 10 bases lay between the germline ends. The CDR3 reads CASSWATAEQYF. Written as DNA, the CDR3 is TGTGCCAGCAGTTGGGCGACAGCCGAGCAGTACTTC.

The chain has TRBV5-1 and TRBJ2-5, with 9 bases fitting TRBD2. Germline V gene lookup returns CDR1 SGHRS and CDR2 YFSETQ. The CDR3 contains 15 residues. Trimming took 4 bases from V and 5 from J; bases not matched to a gene: 9. Here the CDR3 DNA reads TGCGCCAGCAGCGCCGCTAGCGGGGTCAGGGAGACCCAGTACTTC. Its protein product is CASSAASGVRETQYF.

The V and J genes are TRBV28 and TRBJ2-7; D unclear. The CDR3 extends over 12 amino acids. Germline V CDR1 and CDR2: MDHEN, SYDVKM. Deletions cut 6 bases from V and 5 bases from J, with 11 bases between. The CDR3 protein is CASSADTDEQYF. The CDR3 DNA follows: TGTGCCAGCAGCGCAGACACCGACGAGCAGTACTTC.

This sequence joins TRBV19 and TRBJ1-2; D ambiguous. Germline V gives CDR1 LNHDA, CDR2 SQIVND (reference sequence). The V end was cut by 4 bases, the J end by 1 base, with 13 bases between. The CDR3 totals 15 residues. The chain's CDR3 is CASSTQLSFNYGYTF. Here the CDR3 DNA reads TGTGCCAGTAGTACCCAGTTATCTTTTAACTATGGCTACACCTTC. Together with reference TRBV19 and TRBJ1-2, the CDR3 gives the full variable domain: DGGITQSPKYLFRKEGQNVTLSCEQNLNHDAMYWYRQDPGQGLRLIYYSQIVNDFQKGDIAEGYSVSREKKESFPLTVTSAQKNPTAFYLCASSTQLSFNYGYTFGSGTRLTVV.